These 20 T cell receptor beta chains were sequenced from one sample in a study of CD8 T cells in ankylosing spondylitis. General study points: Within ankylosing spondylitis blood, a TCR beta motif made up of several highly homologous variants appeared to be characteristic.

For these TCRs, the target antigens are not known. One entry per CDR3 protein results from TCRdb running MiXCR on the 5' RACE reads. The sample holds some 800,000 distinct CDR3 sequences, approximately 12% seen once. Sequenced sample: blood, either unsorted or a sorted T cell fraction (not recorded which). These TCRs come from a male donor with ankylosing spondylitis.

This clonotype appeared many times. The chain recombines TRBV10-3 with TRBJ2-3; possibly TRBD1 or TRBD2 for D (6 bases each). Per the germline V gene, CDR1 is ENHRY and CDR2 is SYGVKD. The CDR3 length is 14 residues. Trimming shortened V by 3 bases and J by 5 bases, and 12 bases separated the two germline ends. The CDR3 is CAISDAGGGDTQYF. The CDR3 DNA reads TGTGCCATCAGTGATGCAGGAGGGGGAGATACGCAGTATTTT.

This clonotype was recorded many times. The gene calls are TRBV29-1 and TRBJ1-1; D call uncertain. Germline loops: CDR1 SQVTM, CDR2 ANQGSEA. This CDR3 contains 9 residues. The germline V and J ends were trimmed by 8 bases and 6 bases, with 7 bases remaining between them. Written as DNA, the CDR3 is TGCAGCCATGAGCCTGAAGCTTTCTTT. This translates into CSHEPEAFF.

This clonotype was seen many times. CDR3 amino acids: CSASAGTGNYNEQFF. In nucleotides, the CDR3 is TGCAGCGCTAGCGCCGGGACAGGGAACTACAATGAGCAGTTCTTC. V and J are TRBV29-1 and TRBJ2-1, with 9 bases identical to TRBD1. This CDR3 comprises 15 residues. Germline V CDR1 and CDR2: SQVTM, ANQGSEA. Trimming took 7 bases from V and 3 from J; bases not matched to a gene: 10.

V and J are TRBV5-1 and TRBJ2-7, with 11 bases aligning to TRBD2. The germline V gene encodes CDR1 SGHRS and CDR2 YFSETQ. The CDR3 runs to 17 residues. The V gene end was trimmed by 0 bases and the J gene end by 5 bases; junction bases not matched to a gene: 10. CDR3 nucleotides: TGCGCCAGCAGCTTGGAAGGGGCTAGCGGGAGGCTCGACGAGCAGTACTTC. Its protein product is CASSLEGASGRLDEQYF.

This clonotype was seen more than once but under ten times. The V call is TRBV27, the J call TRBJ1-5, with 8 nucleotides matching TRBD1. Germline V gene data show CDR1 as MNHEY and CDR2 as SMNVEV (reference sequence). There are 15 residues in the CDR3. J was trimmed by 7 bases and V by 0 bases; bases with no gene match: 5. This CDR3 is CASSLSRQGYQPQHF. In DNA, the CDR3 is TGTGCCAGCAGTTTATCCCGACAGGGGTACCAGCCCCAGCATTTT.

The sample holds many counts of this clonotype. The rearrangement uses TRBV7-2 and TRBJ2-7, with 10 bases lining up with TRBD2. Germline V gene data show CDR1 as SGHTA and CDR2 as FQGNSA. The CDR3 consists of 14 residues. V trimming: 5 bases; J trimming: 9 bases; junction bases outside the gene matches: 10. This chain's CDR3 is CASSPAGTSVGQYF. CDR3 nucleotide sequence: TGTGCCAGCAGCCCAGCCGGGACTAGCGTGGGGCAGTACTTC.

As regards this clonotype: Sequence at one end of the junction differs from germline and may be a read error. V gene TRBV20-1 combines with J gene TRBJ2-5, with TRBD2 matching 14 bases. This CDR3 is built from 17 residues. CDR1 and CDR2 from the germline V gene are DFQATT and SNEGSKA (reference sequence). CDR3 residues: CCAEDPTSGRAEETQYF. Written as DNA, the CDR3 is TGCTGTGCCGAAGACCCGACTAGCGGGAGGGCCGAGGAGACCCAGTACTTC.

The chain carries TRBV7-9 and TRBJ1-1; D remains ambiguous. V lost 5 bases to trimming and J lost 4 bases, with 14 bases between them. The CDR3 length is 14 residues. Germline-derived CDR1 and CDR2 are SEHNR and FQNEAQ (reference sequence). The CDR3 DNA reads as TGTGCCAGCAGCCTGGCGAGCCGAGTCACTGAAGCTTTCTTT. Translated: CASSLASRVTEAFF.

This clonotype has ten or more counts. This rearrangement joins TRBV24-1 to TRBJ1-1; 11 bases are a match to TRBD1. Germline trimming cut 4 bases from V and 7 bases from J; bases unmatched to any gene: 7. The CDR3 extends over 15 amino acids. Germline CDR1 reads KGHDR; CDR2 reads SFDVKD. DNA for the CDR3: TGTGCCACCAGTGACCCTGGACAGGGGGCTAGTGAAGCTTTCTTT. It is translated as CATSDPGQGASEAFF.

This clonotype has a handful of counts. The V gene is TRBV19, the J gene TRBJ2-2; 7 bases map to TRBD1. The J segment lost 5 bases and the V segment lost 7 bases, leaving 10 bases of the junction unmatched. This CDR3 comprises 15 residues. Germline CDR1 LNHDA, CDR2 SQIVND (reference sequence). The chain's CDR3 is CASTRQGGRTGELFF. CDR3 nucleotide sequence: TGTGCCAGTACGAGACAGGGCGGCCGGACCGGGGAGCTGTTTTTT.

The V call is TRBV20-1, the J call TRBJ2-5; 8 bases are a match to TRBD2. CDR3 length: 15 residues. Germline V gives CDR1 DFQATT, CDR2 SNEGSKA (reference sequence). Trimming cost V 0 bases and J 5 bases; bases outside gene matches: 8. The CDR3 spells CSARDSREGWETQYF. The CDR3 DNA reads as TGCAGTGCTAGAGATTCCCGGGAGGGCTGGGAGACCCAGTACTTC.

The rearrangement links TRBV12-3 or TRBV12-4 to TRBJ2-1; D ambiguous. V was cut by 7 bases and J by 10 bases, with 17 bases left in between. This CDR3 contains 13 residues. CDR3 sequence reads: CASTQNGWREQFF. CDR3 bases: TGTGCCAGCACCCAGAACGGGTGGCGGGAGCAGTTCTTC.

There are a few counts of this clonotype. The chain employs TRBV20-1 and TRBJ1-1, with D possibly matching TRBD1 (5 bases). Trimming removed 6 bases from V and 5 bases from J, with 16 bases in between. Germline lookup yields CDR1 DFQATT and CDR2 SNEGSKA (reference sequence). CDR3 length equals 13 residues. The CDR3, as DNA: TGCAGTGCCCCGGGGGTGGAGGGGACTGAAGCTTTCTTT. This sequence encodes CSAPGVEGTEAFF.

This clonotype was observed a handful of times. The CDR3 loop reads CASSFPLGGTYEQYF. The CDR3 DNA reads TGTGCCAGCAGTTTCCCTCTAGGAGGGACCTACGAGCAGTACTTC. The rearrangement uses TRBV6-2 or TRBV6-3 and TRBJ2-7, with TRBD2 as a possible D gene (6 bases). The V gene's germline CDR1 is MNHEY and CDR2 SVGEGT. The ends were cut back, 4 bases at V and 2 bases at J, with 15 bases in the middle. This CDR3 region has 15 residues.

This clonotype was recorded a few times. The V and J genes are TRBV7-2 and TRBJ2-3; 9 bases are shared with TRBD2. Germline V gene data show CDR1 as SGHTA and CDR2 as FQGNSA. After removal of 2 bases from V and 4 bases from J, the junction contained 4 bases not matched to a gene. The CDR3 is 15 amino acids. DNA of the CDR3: TGTGCCAGCAGCTTAAGCGGGGGGTACCCAGATACGCAGTATTTT. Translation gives CASSLSGGYPDTQYF. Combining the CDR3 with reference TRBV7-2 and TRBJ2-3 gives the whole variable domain GAGVSQSPSNKVTEKGKDVELRCDPISGHTALYWYRQSLGQGLEFLIYFQGNSAPDKSGLPSDRFSAERTGGSVSTLTIQRTQQEDSAVYLCASSLSGGYPDTQYFGPGTRLTVL.

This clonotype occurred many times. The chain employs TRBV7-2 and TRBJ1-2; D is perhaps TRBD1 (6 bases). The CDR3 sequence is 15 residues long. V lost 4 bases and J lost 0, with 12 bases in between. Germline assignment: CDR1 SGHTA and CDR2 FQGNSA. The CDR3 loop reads CASSSWGGPNYGYTF. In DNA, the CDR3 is TGTGCCAGCAGCTCGTGGGGGGGGCCTAACTATGGCTACACCTTC. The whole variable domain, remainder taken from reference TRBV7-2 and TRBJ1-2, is GAGVSQSPSNKVTEKGKDVELRCDPISGHTALYWYRQSLGQGLEFLIYFQGNSAPDKSGLPSDRFSAERTGGSVSTLTIQRTQQEDSAVYLCASSSWGGPNYGYTFGSGTRLTVV.

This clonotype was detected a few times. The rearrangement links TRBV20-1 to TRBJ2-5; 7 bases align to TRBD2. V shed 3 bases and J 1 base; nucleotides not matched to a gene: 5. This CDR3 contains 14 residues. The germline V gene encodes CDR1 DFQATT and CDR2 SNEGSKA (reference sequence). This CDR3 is CSARRGGVQETQYF. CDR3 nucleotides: TGCAGTGCTAGGCGGGGAGGGGTCCAAGAGACCCAGTACTTC.

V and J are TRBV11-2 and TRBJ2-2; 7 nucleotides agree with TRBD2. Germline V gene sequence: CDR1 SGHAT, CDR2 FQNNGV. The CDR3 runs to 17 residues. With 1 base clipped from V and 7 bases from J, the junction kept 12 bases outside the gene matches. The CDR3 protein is CASSLGITSALGGELFF. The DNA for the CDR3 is TGTGCCAGCAGCTTAGGGATAACTAGCGCCCTTGGCGGGGAGCTGTTTTTT.

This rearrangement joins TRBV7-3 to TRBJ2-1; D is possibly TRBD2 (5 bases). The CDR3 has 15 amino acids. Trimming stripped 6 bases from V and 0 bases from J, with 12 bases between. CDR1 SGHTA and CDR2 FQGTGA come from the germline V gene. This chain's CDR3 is CASSRGGASYNEQFF. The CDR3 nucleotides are TGTGCCAGCAGTCGCGGAGGAGCCTCCTACAATGAGCAGTTCTTC. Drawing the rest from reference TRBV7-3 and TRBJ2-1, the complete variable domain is GAGVSQTPSNKVTEKGKYVELRCDPISGHTALYWYRQSLGQGPEFLIYFQGTGAADDSGLPNDRFFAVRPEGSVSTLKIQRTERGDSAVYLCASSRGGASYNEQFFGPGTRLTVL.

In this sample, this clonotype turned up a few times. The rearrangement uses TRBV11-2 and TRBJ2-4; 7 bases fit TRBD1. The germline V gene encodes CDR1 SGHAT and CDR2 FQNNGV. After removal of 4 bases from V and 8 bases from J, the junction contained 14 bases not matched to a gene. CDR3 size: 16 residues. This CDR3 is CASSYHPGQQSDIQYF. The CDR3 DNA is TGTGCCAGCAGCTACCACCCGGGACAGCAGTCAGACATTCAGTACTTC.